The clone carrying this T cell receptor (beta chain) was counted only a few times. Original analysis: Using reference gene primer amplification, nucleated cell counts were estimated. Libraries were prepared by immunoSEQ multiplex PCR; TCRdb keeps only in-frame clonotypes and omits some of them. Clone size and V and J calls were adopted from that table, with D and trimming inferred from the DNA. The sample has about 100,000 clones; around four fifths are singletons. These data originate in a study of blood T cell repertoires in COVID-19. Study as a whole: T cells, B-cell-depleted T cells, or PBMCs provided the cDNA or gDNA that served as material.

Sequencing used peripheral blood. The TCR comes from a man aged 65 to 79 with active or convalescent COVID-19.

The CDR3 loop reads CASSPTEGTEAFF. The DNA of the CDR3 is TGTGCCAGCAGCCCCACAGAAGGCACTGAAGCTTTCTTT. The chain uses TRBV11-2 and TRBJ1-1; no reliable D call. Germline loops: CDR1 SGHAT, CDR2 FQNNGV. Trimming took off 5 bases at V and 4 bases at J, with 11 bases between the two ends. The CDR3 extends over 13 amino acids.